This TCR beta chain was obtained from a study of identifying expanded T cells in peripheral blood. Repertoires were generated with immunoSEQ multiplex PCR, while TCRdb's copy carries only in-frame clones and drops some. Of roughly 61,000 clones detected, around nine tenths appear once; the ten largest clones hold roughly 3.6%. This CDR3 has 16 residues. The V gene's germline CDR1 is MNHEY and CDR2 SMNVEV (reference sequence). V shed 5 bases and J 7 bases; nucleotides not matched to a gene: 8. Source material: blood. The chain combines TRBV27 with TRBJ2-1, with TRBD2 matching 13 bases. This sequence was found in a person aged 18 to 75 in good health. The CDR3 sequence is CASSVPTSGRANEQFF. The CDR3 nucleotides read TGTGCCAGCAGTGTACCCACTAGCGGGAGGGCAAATGAGCAGTTCTTC.